One sample yielded the 26 T cell receptor beta chains listed below, sequenced in a study of shared clonotypes between healthy human individuals. Positive CCR7 selection of CD45RO-negative cells yielded the naive CD8 cells, and terminally differentiated effector memory CD45RA+ cells were excluded. Data came from immunoSEQ multiplex PCR; TCRdb stores just in-frame clones and leaves some out. The sample contains about 2.1 million clones, about 93% of which appear only once. The sample consisted of naive CD8+ T cells from PBMCs. Receptor source: a man aged 18-30 years in good health. Some clones in this sample may be carry-over from other donors' samples.

The chain is built from TRBV6-1 and TRBJ2-2, with TRBD1 as a possible D gene (6 bases). Germline-derived CDR1 and CDR2 are MNHNS and SASEGT. The CDR3 covers 16 residues. V was cut by 4 bases and J by 3 bases, with 15 bases left in between. The CDR3 here is CASSAQGRGYTGELFF. In nucleotides, the CDR3 is TGTGCCAGCAGTGCACAGGGTAGGGGTTACACCGGGGAGCTGTTTTTT.

This rearrangement joins TRBV10-3 to TRBJ2-1, with a weak D call TRBD2 (7 bases). V was clipped by 1 base and J by 4 bases, with 17 bases between them. This CDR3 spans 17 amino acids. Germline V gene data show CDR1 as ENHRY and CDR2 as SYGVKD. The CDR3 sequence: CAISELRGGPVYNEQFF. The CDR3 DNA follows: TGTGCCATCAGTGAGTTGAGGGGGGGACCGGTTTACAATGAGCAGTTCTTC.

This rearrangement joins TRBV28 to TRBJ1-2; perhaps TRBD1 as D (5 bases). In germline, CDR1 is MDHEN, CDR2 SYDVKM. Trimming pared 9 bases from V and 4 bases from J, leaving 15 bases between. CDR3 length equals 13 residues. The CDR3 sequence: CASQGAGFYGYTF. The DNA for the CDR3 is TGTGCCAGTCAAGGGGCAGGTTTCTATGGCTACACCTTC.

This clone has just one count. The sample holds other DNA sequences that translate to the same CDR3. The V call is TRBV27, the J call TRBJ1-5; D is undetermined. The CDR3 totals 15 residues. Trimming removed 3 bases from V and 0 bases from J, with 9 bases in between. CDR1 and CDR2 (germline): MNHEY, SMNVEV (reference sequence). CDR3 DNA sequence: TGTGCCAGCAGTTTTGGACGGGGTAGCAATCAGCCCCAGCATTTT. Its translation: CASSFGRGSNQPQHF.

Concerning this clone: Other nucleotide sequences from this sample produce the same CDR3. The chain combines TRBV19 with TRBJ2-7, with TRBD1 matching 8 bases. The CDR3 runs 13 residues. Looked up from germline, CDR1 is LNHDA and CDR2 is SQIVND (reference sequence). V lost 5 bases to trimming and J lost 4 bases; unmatched junction nucleotides: 4. The CDR3, as DNA: TGTGCCAGTAGTGACAGGGGCCTATACGAGCAGTACTTC. This sequence encodes CASSDRGLYEQYF.

V and J are TRBV27 and TRBJ2-5, with D perhaps matching TRBD1 (6 bases). Trimming removed 9 bases at V and 4 bases at J, with 15 bases between. Germline-derived CDR1 and CDR2 are MNHEY and SMNVEV (reference sequence). The CDR3 has 13 amino acids. CDR3 sequence: CASKQGLGETQYF. Written as DNA, the CDR3 is TGTGCCAGTAAACAGGGTTTAGGAGAGACCCAGTACTTC.

In nucleotides, the CDR3 is TGTGCCAGCAGTTCCCCCGGGACAGGGGGCGGGTACACTGAAGCTTTCTTT. It encodes CASSSPGTGGGYTEAFF. The chain carries TRBV28 and TRBJ1-1; 12 bases agree with TRBD1. Trimming at V came to 4 bases and at J to 3 bases, leaving 9 bases not matched to a gene. The germline gives CDR1 MDHEN, CDR2 SYDVKM. This CDR3 region has 17 residues.

V is TRBV5-4 and J is TRBJ2-7; D may be TRBD1 or TRBD2 (7 bases each). CDR1 is SGHNT and CDR2 is YYREEE in the germline V gene (reference sequence). CDR3 length: 16 residues. Between the trimmed V and J ends, which lost 4 bases and 2 bases, there was a span of 19 bases. The CDR3 sequence: CASSRQGWGGPYEQYF. CDR3 in DNA: TGTGCCAGCAGCCGACAGGGTTGGGGGGGCCCCTACGAGCAGTACTTC.

This chain joins TRBV5-8 and TRBJ2-7; D gene ambiguous. There are 10 residues in the CDR3. Germline V gene data show CDR1 as SGHTS and CDR2 as YDEGEE. Trimming cost V 5 bases and J 4 bases, with 4 bases left between them. The CDR3: CASSEYEQYF. CDR3 coding DNA: TGTGCCAGCAGTGAGTACGAGCAGTACTTC.

The chain couples TRBV5-1 to TRBJ2-1; 8 positions match TRBD2. The CDR3 contains 16 residues. CDR1 is SGHRS, CDR2 YFSETQ, per germline. The trim removed 0 bases at V and 5 bases at J, leaving 7 bases unmatched. The CDR3 coding sequence is TGCGCCAGCAGCTTGGAGCGGGAGCGGCGTGACAATGAGCAGTTCTTC. This gives the protein CASSLERERRDNEQFF.

This rearrangement joins TRBV7-9 to TRBJ1-2; D may be TRBD1 (6 bases). Looked up from germline, CDR1 is SEHNR and CDR2 is FQNEAQ (reference sequence). Trimming shortened V by 6 bases and J by 4 bases, and 15 bases separated the two germline ends. This CDR3 is 14 amino acids long. The CDR3 nucleotides are TGTGCCAGCAGACCCCCAGGGGCCCTCTATGGCTACACCTTC. It encodes CASRPPGALYGYTF.

Concerning this clone itself: Other nucleotide sequences in the sample specify the same CDR3. The V gene is TRBV5-6, the J gene TRBJ2-7; D may be TRBD1 (6 bases). V lost 3 bases and J lost 3, with 10 bases in between. The germline V gene encodes CDR1 SGHDT and CDR2 YYEEEE. CDR3 size: 13 residues. Written as DNA, the CDR3 is TGTGCCAGCAGCTCCGGACAGCACTACGAGCAGTACTTC. Amino acids: CASSSGQHYEQYF.

This chain joins TRBV7-7 and TRBJ2-1; D unclear. V lost 1 base and J 3 bases, leaving 13 bases between the germline ends. The CDR3 spans 16 residues. CDR1 is SSHAT, CDR2 FNYEAQ, per germline (reference sequence). For the CDR3, the DNA is TGTGCCAGCAGCTTAGGTCTTTCCTATGGCTACAATGAGCAGTTCTTC. This codes for CASSLGLSYGYNEQFF.

In its sample, this clone was seen a few times. This chain links TRBV7-6 with TRBJ2-7, with D maybe TRBD2 (5 bases). Germline CDR1 is SGHVS and CDR2 is FNYEAQ. V was trimmed by 5 bases and J by 5 bases, leaving 10 bases between them. This CDR3 is built from 12 residues. The CDR3: CASSGGLHEQYF. CDR3 in DNA: TGTGCCAGCAGCGGCGGACTGCACGAGCAGTACTTC.

The chain has TRBV5-6 and TRBJ2-3, with D unclear. CDR3 length: 14 residues. Trimming left V 4 bases short and J 6 bases short, with 15 bases between. CDR1 and CDR2 from the germline V gene are SGHDT and YYEEEE. The CDR3 sequence: CASSPTASVDTQYF. The CDR3, as DNA: TGTGCCAGCAGCCCGACGGCCAGCGTGGATACGCAGTATTTT.

The chain combines TRBV12-5 with TRBJ2-1; D may be TRBD2 (6 bases). V was trimmed by 9 bases and J by 2 bases, leaving 11 bases between them. Germline CDR1 is LGHNT and CDR2 is FRNRAP. CDR3 length equals 13 residues. CDR3 loop: CASSGSPYNEQFF. CDR3 in DNA: TGTGCTAGCAGCGGGTCCCCCTACAATGAGCAGTTCTTC.

The CDR3 region has the DNA TGCGCCAGCAGTGAGTTACCGGGACAGGGCTACGAGCAGTACTTC. Translation gives CASSELPGQGYEQYF. The gene calls are TRBV10-1 and TRBJ2-7; 9 positions match TRBD1. The CDR3 is 15 amino acids. Trimming cost V 1 base and J 3 bases; bases outside gene matches: 4. CDR1 is WNHNN, CDR2 SYGVQD, per germline (reference sequence).

V usage is TRBV25-1 and J usage is TRBJ1-1; TRBD1 is a possible D gene (5 bases). Trimming stripped 3 bases from V and 2 bases from J, with 10 bases between. Germline V gene lookup returns CDR1 MGHDK and CDR2 SYGVNS. This CDR3 contains 14 residues. Here the CDR3 DNA reads TGTGCCAGCAGTGACCCGCAGGGCAACACTGAAGCTTTCTTT. This codes for CASSDPQGNTEAFF.

This clone was observed once. The chain uses TRBV9 and TRBJ2-3, with TRBD2 matching 8 bases. The CDR3 has 16 amino acids. The trim removed 2 bases at V and 3 bases at J, leaving 8 bases unmatched. Germline CDR1 reads SGDLS; CDR2 reads YYNGEE. The CDR3 reads CASSVEGLGGTDTQYF. The CDR3 DNA is TGTGCCAGCAGCGTCGAGGGACTAGGGGGTACAGATACGCAGTATTTT.

V and J are TRBV27 and TRBJ2-1; TRBD2 matches 8 bases. The CDR3 covers 16 residues. Per germline, CDR1 MNHEY and CDR2 SMNVEV (reference sequence). V was pared by 5 bases and J by 5 bases, with 11 bases of the junction left unmatched. CDR3 sequence reads: CASSPAPTSANNEQFF. CDR3 sequence (DNA): TGTGCCAGCAGTCCCGCCCCGACTAGCGCAAACAATGAGCAGTTCTTC.

This clone was picked up one time. The chain joins TRBV4-1 to TRBJ2-6, with D perhaps TRBD1 (5 bases). V was shortened by 2 bases and J by 4 bases, with 12 bases between the two germline ends. This CDR3 has 16 amino acids. CDR1 and CDR2 (germline): MGHRA, YSYEKL. Written as DNA, the CDR3 is TGCGCCAGCAGCCAACGTCCAGGGCAAGGGGCCAACGTCCTGACTTTC. Protein product: CASSQRPGQGANVLTF.

This chain joins TRBV25-1 and TRBJ2-7; 7 bases align to TRBD2. This CDR3 contains 15 residues. V shed 1 base, J shed 4 bases, and the junction held 7 bases outside the gene matches. CDR1 and CDR2 from the germline V gene are MGHDK and SYGVNS. CDR3 loop: CASSESTSADYEQYF. The CDR3 nucleotides are TGTGCCAGCAGTGAATCAACTAGCGCCGATTACGAGCAGTACTTC.

This chain uses TRBV7-8 with TRBJ2-1, with TRBD1 matching 10 bases. The CDR3 sequence is 16 residues long. CDR1 and CDR2 from the germline V gene are SGHVS and FQNEAQ. J was trimmed by 7 bases and V by 5 bases; bases with no gene match: 11. The CDR3 nucleotides are TGTGCCAGCAGCGGACCCGGGACAGGGGTGTTAAATGAGCAGTTCTTC. Amino acid sequence: CASSGPGTGVLNEQFF.

The chain is built from TRBV7-8 and TRBJ2-1; a weak D match, TRBD2 (5 bases). Germline CDR1 SGHVS, CDR2 FQNEAQ. The length of the CDR3 is 15 residues. Trimming cost V 4 bases and J 0 bases, with 10 bases left between them. CDR3 protein: CASSYGEGSYNEQFF. For the CDR3, the DNA is TGTGCCAGCAGCTACGGGGAAGGCTCCTACAATGAGCAGTTCTTC.

This clone was seen a handful of times. The genes are TRBV28 and TRBJ1-5, with D maybe TRBD1 (5 bases). The CDR3 is 15 amino acids. Deletions cut 5 bases from V and 4 bases from J, with 15 bases between. Looked up from germline, CDR1 is MDHEN and CDR2 is SYDVKM. The CDR3: CASSTIPEGNQPQHF. The CDR3 DNA reads as TGTGCCAGCAGTACAATTCCCGAGGGGAATCAGCCCCAGCATTTT.

The chain links TRBV6-5 to TRBJ2-7, with 11 bases lining up with TRBD2. CDR1 MNHEY and CDR2 SVGAGI come from the germline V gene. V lost 1 base, J lost 3 bases, and 5 bases stayed unmatched. CDR3 length: 16 amino acids. CDR3 coding DNA: TGTGCCAGCAGTTACTTCACTAGCGGGAGCATCTACGAGCAGTACTTC. Its translation: CASSYFTSGSIYEQYF.